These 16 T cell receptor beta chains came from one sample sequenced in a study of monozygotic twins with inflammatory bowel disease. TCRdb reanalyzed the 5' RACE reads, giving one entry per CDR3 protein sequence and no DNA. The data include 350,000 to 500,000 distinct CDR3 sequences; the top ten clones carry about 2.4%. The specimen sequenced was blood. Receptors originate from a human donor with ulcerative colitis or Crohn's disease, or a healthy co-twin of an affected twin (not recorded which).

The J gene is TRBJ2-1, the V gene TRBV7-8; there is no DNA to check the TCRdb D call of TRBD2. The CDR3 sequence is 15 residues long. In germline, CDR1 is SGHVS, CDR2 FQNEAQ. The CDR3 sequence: CASSLETSRYNEQFF.

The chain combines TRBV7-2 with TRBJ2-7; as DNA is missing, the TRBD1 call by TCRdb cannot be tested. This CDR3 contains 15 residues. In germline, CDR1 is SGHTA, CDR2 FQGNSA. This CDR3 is CASSDPGWGSYEQYF.

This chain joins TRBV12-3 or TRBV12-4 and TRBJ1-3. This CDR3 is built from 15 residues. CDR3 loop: CASSSEGFSGNTIYF.

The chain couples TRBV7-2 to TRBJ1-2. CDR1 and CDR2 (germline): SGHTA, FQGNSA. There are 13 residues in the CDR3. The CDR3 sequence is CASSLNPLRGYTF.

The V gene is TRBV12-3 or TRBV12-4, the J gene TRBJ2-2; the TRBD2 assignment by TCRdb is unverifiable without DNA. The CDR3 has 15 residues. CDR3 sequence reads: CASHKSGSVTGELFF.

The CDR3 region is CASSSGRLNNEQFF. The chain employs TRBV19 and TRBJ2-1; TCRdb reports TRBD2, a call that lacks DNA to check it against. The V gene's germline CDR1 is LNHDA and CDR2 SQIVND (reference sequence). The length of the CDR3 is 14 residues.

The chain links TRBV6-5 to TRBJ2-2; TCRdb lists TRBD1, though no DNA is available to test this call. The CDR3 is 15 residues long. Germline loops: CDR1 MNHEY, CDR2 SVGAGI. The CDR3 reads CASSYSQGFTGELFF.

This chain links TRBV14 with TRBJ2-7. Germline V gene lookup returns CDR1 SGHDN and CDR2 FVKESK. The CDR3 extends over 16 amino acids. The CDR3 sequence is CASSQDQTWQSYEQYF.

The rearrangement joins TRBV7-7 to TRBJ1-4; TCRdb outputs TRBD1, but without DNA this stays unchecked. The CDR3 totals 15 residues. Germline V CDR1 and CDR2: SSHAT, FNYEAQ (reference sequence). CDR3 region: CASSPGFGGNEKLFF.

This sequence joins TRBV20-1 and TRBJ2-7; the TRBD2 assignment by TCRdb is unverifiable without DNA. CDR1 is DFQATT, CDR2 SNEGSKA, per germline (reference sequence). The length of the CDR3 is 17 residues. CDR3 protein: CSARGGLAGEGAYEQYF.

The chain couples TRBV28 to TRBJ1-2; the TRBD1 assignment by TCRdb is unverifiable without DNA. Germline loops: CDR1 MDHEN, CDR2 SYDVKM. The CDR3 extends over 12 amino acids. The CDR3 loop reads CASNRGVYGYTF.

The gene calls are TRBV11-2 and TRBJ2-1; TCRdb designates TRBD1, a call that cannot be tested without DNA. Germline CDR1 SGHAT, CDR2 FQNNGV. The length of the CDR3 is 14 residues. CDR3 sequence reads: CASSLQGLADEQFF.

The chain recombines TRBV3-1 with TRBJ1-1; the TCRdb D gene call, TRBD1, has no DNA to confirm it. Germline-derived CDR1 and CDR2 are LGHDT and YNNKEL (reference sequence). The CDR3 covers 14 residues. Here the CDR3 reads CASSQDGQGRWVFF.

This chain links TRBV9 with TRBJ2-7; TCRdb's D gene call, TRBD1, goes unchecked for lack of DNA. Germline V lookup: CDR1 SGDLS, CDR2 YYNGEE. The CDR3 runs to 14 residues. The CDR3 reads CASSGEGGKVKQYF. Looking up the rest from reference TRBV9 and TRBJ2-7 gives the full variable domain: DSGVTQTPKHLITATGQRVTLRCSPRSGDLSVYWYQQSLDQGLQFLIQYYNGEERAKGNILERFSAQQFPDLHSELNLSSLELGDSALYFCASSGEGGKVKQYFGPGTRLTVT.

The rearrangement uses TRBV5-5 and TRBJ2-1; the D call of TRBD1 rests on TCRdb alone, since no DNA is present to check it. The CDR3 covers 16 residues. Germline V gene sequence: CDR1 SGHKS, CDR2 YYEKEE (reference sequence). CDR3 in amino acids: CASSLATDRTYNEQFF.

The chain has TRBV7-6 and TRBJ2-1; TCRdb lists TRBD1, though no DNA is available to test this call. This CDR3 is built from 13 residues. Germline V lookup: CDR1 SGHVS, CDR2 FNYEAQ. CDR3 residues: CASSLLGGNEQFF.